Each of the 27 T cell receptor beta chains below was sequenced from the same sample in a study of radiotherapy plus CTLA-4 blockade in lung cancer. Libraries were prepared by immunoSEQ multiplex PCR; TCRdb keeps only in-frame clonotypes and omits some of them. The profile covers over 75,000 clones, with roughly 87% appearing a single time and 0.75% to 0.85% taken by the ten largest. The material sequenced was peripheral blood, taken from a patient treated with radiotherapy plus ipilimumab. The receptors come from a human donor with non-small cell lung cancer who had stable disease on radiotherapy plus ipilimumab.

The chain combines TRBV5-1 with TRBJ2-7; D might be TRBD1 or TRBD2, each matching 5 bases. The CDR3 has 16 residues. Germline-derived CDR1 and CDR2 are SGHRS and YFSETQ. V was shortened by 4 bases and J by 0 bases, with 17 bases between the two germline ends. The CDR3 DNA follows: TGCGCCAGCAGCAATCGGCCGGGACGAGACTCCTACGAGCAGTACTTC. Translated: CASSNRPGRDSYEQYF.

The CDR3 loop is CASREGDSSYEQYF. The CDR3 nucleotides are TGTGCCAGCAGGGAGGGCGACAGCTCCTACGAGCAGTACTTC. This chain joins TRBV28 and TRBJ2-7, with D possibly matching TRBD2 (6 bases). The CDR3 spans 14 residues. CDR1 and CDR2 (germline): MDHEN, SYDVKM. Trimming shortened V by 6 bases and J by 0 bases, and 12 bases separated the two germline ends.

This chain's CDR3 is CASLRAPSNTEAFF. The CDR3 DNA follows: TGTGCCAGCCTGAGGGCGCCCTCGAACACTGAAGCTTTCTTT. V usage is TRBV2 and J usage is TRBJ1-1; no definite D call. CDR1 and CDR2 (germline): SNHLY, FYNNEI. This CDR3 contains 14 residues. Trimming took off 8 bases at V and 1 base at J, with 14 bases between the two ends. The complete variable domain, with remaining parts taken from reference TRBV2 and TRBJ1-1, reads EPEVTQTPSHQVTQMGQEVILRCVPISNHLYFYWYRQILGQKVEFLVSFYNNEISEKSEIFDDQFSVERPDGSNFTLKIRSTKLEDSAMYFCASLRAPSNTEAFFGQGTRLTVV.

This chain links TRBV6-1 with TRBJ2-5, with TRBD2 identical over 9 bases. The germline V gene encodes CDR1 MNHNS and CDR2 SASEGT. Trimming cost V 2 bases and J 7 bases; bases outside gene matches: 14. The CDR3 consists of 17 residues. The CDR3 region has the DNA TGTGCCAGCAGTGAACCAAGAGCGGGAGGACCCCCAGTGACCCAGTACTTC. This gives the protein CASSEPRAGGPPVTQYF.

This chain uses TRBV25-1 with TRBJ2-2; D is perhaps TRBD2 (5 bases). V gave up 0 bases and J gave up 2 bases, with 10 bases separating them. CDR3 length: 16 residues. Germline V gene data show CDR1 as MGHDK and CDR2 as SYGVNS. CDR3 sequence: CASSEYEGSNTGELFF. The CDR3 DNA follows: TGTGCCAGCAGTGAATATGAGGGCAGCAACACCGGGGAGCTGTTTTTT.

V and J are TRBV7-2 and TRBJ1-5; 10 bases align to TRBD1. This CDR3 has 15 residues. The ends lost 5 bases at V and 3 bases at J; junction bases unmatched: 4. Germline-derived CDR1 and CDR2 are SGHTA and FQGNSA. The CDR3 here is CASSVGQGNNQPQHF. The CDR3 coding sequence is TGTGCCAGCAGCGTGGGACAGGGGAACAATCAGCCCCAGCATTTT. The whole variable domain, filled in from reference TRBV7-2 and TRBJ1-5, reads GAGVSQSPSNKVTEKGKDVELRCDPISGHTALYWYRQSLGQGLEFLIYFQGNSAPDKSGLPSDRFSAERTGGSVSTLTIQRTQQEDSAVYLCASSVGQGNNQPQHFGDGTRLSIL.

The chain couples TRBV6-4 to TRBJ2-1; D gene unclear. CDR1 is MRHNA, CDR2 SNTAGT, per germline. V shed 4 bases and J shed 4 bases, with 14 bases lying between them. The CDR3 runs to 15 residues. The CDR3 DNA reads TGTGCCAGCAGTGCGCGACCCCCTCCATACAATGAGCAGTTCTTC. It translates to CASSARPPPYNEQFF.

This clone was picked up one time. CDR3 loop: CASSRLAGATNTGELFF. The CDR3 DNA is TGTGCCAGCAGCCGACTAGCGGGCGCCACGAACACCGGGGAGCTGTTTTTT. This chain connects TRBV27 to TRBJ2-2, with 10 bases that match TRBD2. Germline CDR1 is MNHEY and CDR2 is SMNVEV (reference sequence). CDR3 length: 17 amino acids. V dropped 6 bases and J dropped 0; count of bases not matched to a gene: 7.

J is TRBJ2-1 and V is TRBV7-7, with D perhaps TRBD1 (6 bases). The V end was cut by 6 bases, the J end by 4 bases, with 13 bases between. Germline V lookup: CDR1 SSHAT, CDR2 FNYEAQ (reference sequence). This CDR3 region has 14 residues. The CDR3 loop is CASSEGGVYNEQFF. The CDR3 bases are TGTGCCAGCAGTGAAGGGGGAGTATACAATGAGCAGTTCTTC.

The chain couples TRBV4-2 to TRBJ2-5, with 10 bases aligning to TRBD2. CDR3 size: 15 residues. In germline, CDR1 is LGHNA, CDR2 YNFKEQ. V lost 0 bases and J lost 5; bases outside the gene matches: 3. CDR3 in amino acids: CASSQDWTSGETQYF. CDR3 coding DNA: TGTGCCAGCAGCCAAGATTGGACTAGCGGTGAGACCCAGTACTTC.

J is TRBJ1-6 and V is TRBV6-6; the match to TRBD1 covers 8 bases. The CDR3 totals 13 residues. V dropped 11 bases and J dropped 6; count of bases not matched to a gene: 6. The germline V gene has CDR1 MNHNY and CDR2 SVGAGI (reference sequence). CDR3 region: CAGRQGSNSPLHF. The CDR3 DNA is TGTGCCGGACGACAGGGGAGTAATTCACCCCTCCACTTT.

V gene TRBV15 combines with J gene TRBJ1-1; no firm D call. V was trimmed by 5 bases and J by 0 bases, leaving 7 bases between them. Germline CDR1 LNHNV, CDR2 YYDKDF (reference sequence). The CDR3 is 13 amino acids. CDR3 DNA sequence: TGTGCCACCAGCCCTAATATGAACACTGAAGCTTTCTTT. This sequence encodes CATSPNMNTEAFF. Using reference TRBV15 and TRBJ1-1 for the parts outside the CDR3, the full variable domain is DAMVIQNPRYQVTQFGKPVTLSCSQTLNHNVMYWYQQKSSQAPKLLFHYYDKDFNNEADTPDNFQSRRPNTSFCFLDIRSPGLGDTAMYLCATSPNMNTEAFFGQGTRLTVV.

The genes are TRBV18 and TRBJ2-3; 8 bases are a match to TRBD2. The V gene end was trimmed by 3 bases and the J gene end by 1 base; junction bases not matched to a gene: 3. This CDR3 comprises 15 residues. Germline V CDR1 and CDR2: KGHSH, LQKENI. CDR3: CASSPREGGTDTQYF. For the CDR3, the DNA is TGTGCCAGCTCACCTCGGGAGGGGGGCACAGATACGCAGTATTTT.

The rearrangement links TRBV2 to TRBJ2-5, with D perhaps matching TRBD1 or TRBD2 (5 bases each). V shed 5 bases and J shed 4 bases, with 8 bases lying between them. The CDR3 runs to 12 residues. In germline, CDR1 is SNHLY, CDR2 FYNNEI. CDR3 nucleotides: TGTGCCAGCAGTCGGGACGGAGAGACCCAGTACTTC. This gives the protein CASSRDGETQYF.

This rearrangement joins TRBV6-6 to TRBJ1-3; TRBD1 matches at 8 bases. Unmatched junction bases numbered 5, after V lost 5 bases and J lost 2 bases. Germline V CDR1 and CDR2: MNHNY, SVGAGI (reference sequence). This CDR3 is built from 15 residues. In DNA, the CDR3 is TGTGCCAGCAGTCCGGACAGGGTAGCTGGAAACACCATATATTTT. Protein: CASSPDRVAGNTIYF.

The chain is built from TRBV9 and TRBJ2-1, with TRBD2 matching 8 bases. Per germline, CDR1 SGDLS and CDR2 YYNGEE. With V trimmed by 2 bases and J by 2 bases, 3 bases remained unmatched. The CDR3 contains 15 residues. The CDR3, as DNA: TGTGCCAGCAGCGTGGGTAGCGGGGCCTACAATGAGCAGTTCTTC. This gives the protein CASSVGSGAYNEQFF.

The CDR3 loop is CAWSLKGQQPQHF. The CDR3, as DNA: TGTGCCTGGAGTCTTAAAGGACAGCAGCCCCAGCATTTT. V usage is TRBV30 and J usage is TRBJ1-5; perhaps TRBD1 as D (6 bases). Germline loops: CDR1 GTSNPN, CDR2 SVGIG (reference sequence). V was shortened by 2 bases and J by 7 bases, with 12 bases between the two germline ends. The CDR3 extends over 13 amino acids.

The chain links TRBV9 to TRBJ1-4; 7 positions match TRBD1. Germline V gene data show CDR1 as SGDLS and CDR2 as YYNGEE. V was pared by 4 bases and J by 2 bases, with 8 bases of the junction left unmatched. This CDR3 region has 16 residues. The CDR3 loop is CASSSNRGGTNEKLFF. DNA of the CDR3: TGTGCCAGCAGCTCCAACAGGGGTGGCACTAATGAAAAACTGTTTTTT.

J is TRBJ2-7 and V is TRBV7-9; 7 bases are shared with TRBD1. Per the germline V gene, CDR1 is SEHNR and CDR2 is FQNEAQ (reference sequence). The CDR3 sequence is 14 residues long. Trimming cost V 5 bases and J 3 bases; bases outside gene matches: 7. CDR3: CASSTTDRFYEQYF. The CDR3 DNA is TGTGCCAGCAGCACAACGGACAGGTTCTACGAGCAGTACTTC. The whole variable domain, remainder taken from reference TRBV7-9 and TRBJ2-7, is DTGVSQNPRHKITKRGQNVTFRCDPISEHNRLYWYRQTLGQGPEFLTYFQNEAQLEKSRLLSDRFSAERPKGSFSTLEIQRTEQGDSAMYLCASSTTDRFYEQYFGPGTRLTVT.

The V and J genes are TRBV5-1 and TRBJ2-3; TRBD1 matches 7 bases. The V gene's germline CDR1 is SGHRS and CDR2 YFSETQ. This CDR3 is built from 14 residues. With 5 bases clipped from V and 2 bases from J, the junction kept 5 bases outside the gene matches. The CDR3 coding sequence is TGCGCCAGCAGTCAGGACAGGAACACAGATACGCAGTATTTT. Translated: CASSQDRNTDTQYF. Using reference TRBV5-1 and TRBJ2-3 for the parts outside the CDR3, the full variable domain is KAGVTQTPRYLIKTRGQQVTLSCSPISGHRSVSWYQQTPGQGLQFLFEYFSETQRNKGNFPGRFSGRQFSNSRSEMNVSTLELGDSALYLCASSQDRNTDTQYFGPGTRLTVL.

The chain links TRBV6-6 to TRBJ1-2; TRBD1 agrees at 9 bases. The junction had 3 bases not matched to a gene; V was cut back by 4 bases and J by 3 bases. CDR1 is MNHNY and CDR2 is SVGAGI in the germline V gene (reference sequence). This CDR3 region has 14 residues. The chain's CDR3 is CASSWDREDYGYTF. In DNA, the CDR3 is TGTGCCAGCAGTTGGGACAGGGAAGACTATGGCTACACCTTC.

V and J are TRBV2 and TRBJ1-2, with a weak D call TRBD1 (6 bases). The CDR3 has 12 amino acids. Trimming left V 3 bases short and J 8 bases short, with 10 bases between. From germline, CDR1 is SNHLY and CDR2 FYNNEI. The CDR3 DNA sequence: TGTGCCAGCAGTGAGACAGGTGGAGGCTACACCTTC. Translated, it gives CASSETGGGYTF.

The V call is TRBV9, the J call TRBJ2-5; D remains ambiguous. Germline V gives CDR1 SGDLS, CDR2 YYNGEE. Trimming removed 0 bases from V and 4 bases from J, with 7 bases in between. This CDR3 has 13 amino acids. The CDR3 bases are TGTGCCAGCAGCGTAGTGGTCGGAGAGACCCAGTACTTC. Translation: CASSVVVGETQYF.

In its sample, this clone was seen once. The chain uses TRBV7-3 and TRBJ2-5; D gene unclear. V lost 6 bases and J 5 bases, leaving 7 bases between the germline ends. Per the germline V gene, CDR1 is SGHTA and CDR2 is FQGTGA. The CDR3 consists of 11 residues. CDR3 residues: CASRDAETQYF. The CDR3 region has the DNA TGTGCCAGCAGAGACGCGGAGACCCAGTACTTC.

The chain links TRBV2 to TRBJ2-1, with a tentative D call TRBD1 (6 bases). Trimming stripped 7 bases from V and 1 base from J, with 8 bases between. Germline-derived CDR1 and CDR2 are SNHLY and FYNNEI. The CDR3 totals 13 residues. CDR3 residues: CASNRASYNEQFF. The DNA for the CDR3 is TGTGCCAGCAACAGGGCTTCCTACAATGAGCAGTTCTTC.

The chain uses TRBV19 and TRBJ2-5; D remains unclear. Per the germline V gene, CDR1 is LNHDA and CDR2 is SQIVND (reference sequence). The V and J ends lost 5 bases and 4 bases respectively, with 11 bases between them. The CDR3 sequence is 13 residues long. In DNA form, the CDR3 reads TGTGCCAGTAGTTTTCCTTCTGGAGAGACCCAGTACTTC. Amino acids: CASSFPSGETQYF. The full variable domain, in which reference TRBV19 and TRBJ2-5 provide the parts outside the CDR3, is DGGITQSPKYLFRKEGQNVTLSCEQNLNHDAMYWYRQDPGQGLRLIYYSQIVNDFQKGDIAEGYSVSREKKESFPLTVTSAQKNPTAFYLCASSFPSGETQYFGPGTRLLVL.

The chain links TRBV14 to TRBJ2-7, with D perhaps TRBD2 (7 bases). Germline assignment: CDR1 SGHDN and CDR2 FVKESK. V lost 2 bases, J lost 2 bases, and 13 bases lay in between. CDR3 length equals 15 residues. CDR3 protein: CASSQWRGQTYEQYF. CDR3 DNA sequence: TGTGCCAGCAGCCAATGGCGGGGGCAAACCTACGAGCAGTACTTC.